These 5 T cell receptor beta chains originate from one sample sequenced in a study of blood T cell repertoires in COVID-19. Libraries were prepared by immunoSEQ multiplex PCR; TCRdb keeps only in-frame clonotypes and omits some of them. The data contain 87,000 or so clones, less than 95% of them singletons. The specimen was peripheral blood. Receptors originate from a man between 18 and 29 years old with COVID-19, enrolled during active disease.

The V call is TRBV9, the J call TRBJ2-2; possible D gene TRBD1, 5 bases. The CDR3 runs 15 residues. V was shortened by 0 bases and J by 4 bases, with 10 bases between the two germline ends. Germline V lookup: CDR1 SGDLS, CDR2 YYNGEE. The CDR3 is CASSVGLRGTGELFF. In DNA form, the CDR3 reads TGTGCCAGCAGCGTAGGGTTAAGGGGCACCGGGGAGCTGTTTTTT.

This clone came up once. V is TRBV27 and J is TRBJ2-7; D is ambiguous. CDR3 length equals 13 residues. V dropped 6 bases and J dropped 0 bases, with 9 bases sitting between them. Germline V gives CDR1 MNHEY, CDR2 SMNVEV (reference sequence). CDR3 nucleotides: TGTGCCAGCAGCCCCCCCAGCTCCTACGAGCAGTACTTC. It translates to CASSPPSSYEQYF.

The rearrangement uses TRBV27 and TRBJ2-7; TRBD2 might be the D (6 bases). The CDR3 loop spans 15 amino acids. Deletions cut 3 bases from V and 2 bases from J, with 14 bases between. Germline CDR1 and CDR2: MNHEY and SMNVEV (reference sequence). The CDR3 is CASSFSSGLTYEQYF. The CDR3 DNA follows: TGTGCCAGCAGTTTTTCCAGCGGGCTTACCTACGAGCAGTACTTC.

The V call is TRBV11-2, the J call TRBJ2-1; D unclear. Germline V gene data show CDR1 as SGHAT and CDR2 as FQNNGV. The CDR3 spans 12 residues. V was clipped by 5 bases and J by 7 bases, with 9 bases between them. CDR3 bases: TGTGCCAGCAGCCCTCAGAGGAATGAGCAGTTCTTC. Protein: CASSPQRNEQFF. Filled out from reference TRBV11-2 and TRBJ2-1, the complete variable domain reads EAGVAQSPRYKIIEKRQSVAFWCNPISGHATLYWYQQILGQGPKLLIQFQNNGVVDDSQLPKDRFSAERLKGVDSTLKIQPAKLEDSAVYLCASSPQRNEQFFGPGTRLTVL.

This rearrangement joins TRBV13 to TRBJ2-7; 14 bases match TRBD2. The CDR3 covers 18 residues. J lost 4 bases, V lost 0 bases, and 8 bases had no gene match. CDR1 and CDR2 (germline): PRHDT, FYEKMQ (reference sequence). Here the CDR3 reads CASSLGQWRLAGGYEQYF. The CDR3 DNA follows: TGTGCCAGCAGCTTAGGTCAGTGGCGACTAGCGGGAGGGTACGAGCAGTACTTC.